A selection of T cell receptor beta chains follows, all from one sample in a study of control samples from healthy donors and cancer patients. The method was immunoSEQ multiplex PCR; TCRdb's version includes in-frame clones alone and lacks a portion of them. Here the sample spans tens of thousands of clones, roughly 91% being singletons. Sequenced: PBMCs. Receptors originate from a middle-aged man with lung cancer. Both conserved end residues are part of each CDR3. Fields, in order: clone size, D gene, J gene, V gene, CDR3 protein, CDR3 DNA. D genes are given only for firm matches. Clone size is stated in some rows and not others, as once, few, many or a class when expanded.

abundance: -
d_gene: TRBD1
j_gene: TRBJ1-2
v_gene: TRBV6-5
CDR3aa: CASSSGGAPYGYTF
CDR3nt: TGTGCCAGCAGCTCAGGGGGCGCCCCGTATGGCTACACCTTC

abundance: -
d_gene: -
j_gene: TRBJ2-1
v_gene: TRBV19
CDR3aa: CASSIEEGYPYNEQFF
CDR3nt: TGTGCCAGTAGTATAGAGGAGGGGTATCCCTACAATGAGCAGTTCTTC

abundance: -
d_gene: -
j_gene: TRBJ2-2
v_gene: TRBV19
CDR3aa: CASSRGIGELFF
CDR3nt: TGTGCCAGTAGTAGGGGCATCGGGGAGCTGTTTTTT

abundance: -
d_gene: -
j_gene: TRBJ1-5
v_gene: TRBV7-2
CDR3aa: CASSATTVSNQPQHF
CDR3nt: TGTGCCAGCAGCGCCACGACAGTTAGCAATCAGCCCCAGCATTTT

abundance: medium-sized
d_gene: -
j_gene: TRBJ2-6
v_gene: TRBV11-2
CDR3aa: CASSLYFSPHYSGANVLTF
CDR3nt: TGTGCCAGCAGCTTATATTTTTCTCCGCACTACTCTGGGGCCAACGTCCTGACTTTC

abundance: -
d_gene: TRBD1
j_gene: TRBJ2-1
v_gene: TRBV28
CDR3aa: CASSPDGQGGNEQFF
CDR3nt: TGTGCCAGCAGTCCCGATGGACAGGGGGGAAATGAGCAGTTCTTC

abundance: once
d_gene: -
j_gene: TRBJ2-3
v_gene: TRBV3-1/TRBV3-2
CDR3aa: CASSQGRDTQYF
CDR3nt: TGTGCCAGCAGCCAAGGACGAGATACGCAGTATTTT

abundance: -
d_gene: -
j_gene: TRBJ1-2
v_gene: TRBV5-5
CDR3aa: CASSLNQGTYGYTF
CDR3nt: TGTGCCAGCAGCCTGAACCAGGGGACCTATGGCTACACCTTC

abundance: -
d_gene: TRBD2
j_gene: TRBJ2-5
v_gene: TRBV6-5
CDR3aa: CASSGLAGGEETQYF
CDR3nt: TGTGCCAGCAGCGGACTAGCGGGGGGCGAGGAGACCCAGTACTTC

abundance: -
d_gene: -
j_gene: TRBJ1-2
v_gene: TRBV29-1
CDR3aa: CSVELMASRPYGYTF
CDR3nt: TGCAGCGTTGAATTGATGGCAAGCCGGCCTTATGGCTACACCTTC

abundance: -
d_gene: -
j_gene: TRBJ1-5
v_gene: TRBV28
CDR3aa: CAGGVGVGQPQHF
CDR3nt: TGTGCAGGGGGGGTGGGAGTCGGACAGCCCCAGCATTTT

abundance: -
d_gene: -
j_gene: TRBJ1-6
v_gene: TRBV19
CDR3aa: CASSIGQGHNSPLHF
CDR3nt: TGTGCCAGTAGTATCGGTCAGGGGCATAATTCACCCCTCCACTTT

abundance: few
d_gene: TRBD2
j_gene: TRBJ2-1
v_gene: TRBV19
CDR3aa: CASSIGSGGAGEQFF
CDR3nt: TGTGCCAGTAGTATTGGAAGCGGGGGGGCCGGTGAGCAGTTCTTC

abundance: -
d_gene: -
j_gene: TRBJ2-3
v_gene: TRBV18
CDR3aa: CASSPQGSTDTQYF
CDR3nt: TGTGCCAGCTCACCTCAAGGTAGCACAGATACGCAGTATTTT

abundance: -
d_gene: -
j_gene: TRBJ2-7
v_gene: TRBV5-6
CDR3aa: CASSLVPGSYEQYF
CDR3nt: TGTGCCAGCAGCTTGGTCCCAGGTTCCTACGAGCAGTACTTC

abundance: -
d_gene: -
j_gene: TRBJ1-1
v_gene: TRBV30
CDR3aa: CAWSGQQNTEAFF
CDR3nt: TGTGCCTGGAGTGGACAGCAGAACACTGAAGCTTTCTTT

abundance: -
d_gene: -
j_gene: TRBJ1-5
v_gene: TRBV5-8
CDR3aa: CASSWDGGNQPQHF
CDR3nt: TGTGCCAGCAGCTGGGACGGGGGCAATCAGCCCCAGCATTTT

abundance: -
d_gene: TRBD2
j_gene: TRBJ2-5
v_gene: TRBV28
CDR3aa: CASSYGAGLAGGPQETQYF
CDR3nt: TGTGCCAGCAGTTATGGTGCGGGACTAGCGGGGGGACCACAAGAGACCCAGTACTTC

abundance: -
d_gene: -
j_gene: TRBJ1-2
v_gene: TRBV7-8
CDR3aa: CASSFRSGEGRHHIGYTF
CDR3nt: TGTGCCAGCAGCTTCCGGAGTGGGGAGGGCAGACACCATATAGGCTACACCTTC

abundance: -
d_gene: -
j_gene: TRBJ2-7
v_gene: TRBV7-9
CDR3aa: CASSLARGYEQYF
CDR3nt: TGTGCCAGCAGCTTAGCAAGGGGATACGAGCAGTACTTC

abundance: -
d_gene: -
j_gene: TRBJ2-2
v_gene: TRBV27
CDR3aa: CASSWGLTGELFF
CDR3nt: TGTGCCAGCAGTTGGGGACTTACCGGGGAGCTGTTTTTT

abundance: -
d_gene: -
j_gene: TRBJ1-5
v_gene: TRBV28
CDR3aa: CASSLLSGSNQPQHF
CDR3nt: TGTGCCAGCAGTTTATTGAGCGGGAGTAATCAGCCCCAGCATTTT

abundance: -
d_gene: -
j_gene: TRBJ1-2
v_gene: TRBV7-6
CDR3aa: CASSLAGGNREGYTF
CDR3nt: TGTGCCAGCAGCTTAGCGGGAGGAAACCGGGAGGGCTACACCTTC

abundance: -
d_gene: -
j_gene: TRBJ1-3
v_gene: TRBV28
CDR3aa: CASSLSLGQTKNTIYF
CDR3nt: TGTGCCAGCAGTTTAAGTCTCGGGCAGACAAAAAACACCATATATTTT

abundance: -
d_gene: -
j_gene: TRBJ1-1
v_gene: TRBV6-1
CDR3aa: CASSERPNTEAFF
CDR3nt: TGTGCCAGCAGTGAACGACCGAACACTGAAGCTTTCTTT

abundance: -
d_gene: -
j_gene: TRBJ1-6
v_gene: TRBV3-1/TRBV3-2
CDR3aa: CASSQGGGAQYNSPLHF
CDR3nt: TGTGCCAGCAGCCAAGGTGGTGGGGCGCAGTATAATTCACCCCTCCACTTT

abundance: -
d_gene: -
j_gene: TRBJ2-5
v_gene: TRBV6-5
CDR3aa: CAISPRGDQETQYF
CDR3nt: TGTGCCATCTCCCCTAGGGGGGACCAAGAGACCCAGTACTTC

abundance: -
d_gene: TRBD2
j_gene: TRBJ2-1
v_gene: TRBV6-9
CDR3aa: CASIIIAGRSYNEQFF
CDR3nt: TGTGCCAGCATTATCATAGCGGGGCGAAGCTACAATGAGCAGTTCTTC

abundance: -
d_gene: TRBD2
j_gene: TRBJ2-5
v_gene: TRBV11-3
CDR3aa: CASSLGGNGGGQETQYF
CDR3nt: TGTGCCAGCAGCTTAGGCGGAAACGGGGGGGGCCAAGAGACCCAGTACTTC

abundance: -
d_gene: TRBD2
j_gene: TRBJ2-3
v_gene: TRBV10-3
CDR3aa: CAISESASGGADTQYF
CDR3nt: TGTGCCATCAGTGAGTCGGCTAGCGGGGGCGCAGATACGCAGTATTTT

abundance: few
d_gene: -
j_gene: TRBJ1-3
v_gene: TRBV4-3
CDR3aa: CASSQTARGGNTIYF
CDR3nt: TGCGCCAGCAGCCAAACGGCCAGGGGTGGAAACACCATATATTTT

abundance: -
d_gene: TRBD2
j_gene: TRBJ2-3
v_gene: TRBV7-3
CDR3aa: CASSFLAGASTDTQYF
CDR3nt: TGTGCCAGCAGCTTCCTAGCGGGGGCCTCCACAGATACGCAGTATTTT

abundance: -
d_gene: -
j_gene: TRBJ2-2
v_gene: TRBV7-3
CDR3aa: CASSPGQFFGELFF
CDR3nt: -

abundance: -
d_gene: -
j_gene: TRBJ2-3
v_gene: TRBV11-2
CDR3aa: CASSLGLAGSTDTQYF
CDR3nt: TGTGCCAGCAGCTTAGGATTGGCGGGGTCCACAGATACGCAGTATTTT

abundance: -
d_gene: -
j_gene: TRBJ2-3
v_gene: TRBV4-3
CDR3aa: CASSQDRGDPYTQYF
CDR3nt: TGCGCCAGCAGCCAAGATCGAGGGGACCCTTATACGCAGTATTTT

abundance: few
d_gene: TRBD1
j_gene: TRBJ1-1
v_gene: TRBV6-1
CDR3aa: CASSERPGQIEAFF
CDR3nt: TGTGCCAGCAGTGAACGTCCGGGACAGATTGAAGCTTTCTTT

abundance: -
d_gene: -
j_gene: TRBJ2-5
v_gene: TRBV9
CDR3aa: CASSVAGRETQYF
CDR3nt: TGTGCCAGCAGCGTAGCGGGGAGGGAGACCCAGTACTTC

abundance: -
d_gene: -
j_gene: TRBJ1-6
v_gene: TRBV20-1
CDR3aa: CSASRGAENSPLHF
CDR3nt: TGCAGTGCTAGTCGGGGGGCAGAGAATTCACCCCTCCACTTT

abundance: -
d_gene: -
j_gene: TRBJ2-3
v_gene: TRBV3-1/TRBV3-2
CDR3aa: CASSQDQGPDTQYF
CDR3nt: TGTGCCAGCAGCCAAGACCAGGGCCCAGATACGCAGTATTTT

abundance: -
d_gene: TRBD1
j_gene: TRBJ2-7
v_gene: TRBV7-9
CDR3aa: CASSFNDRVHEQYF
CDR3nt: TGTGCCAGCAGCTTTAATGACAGGGTCCACGAGCAGTACTTC

abundance: -
d_gene: -
j_gene: TRBJ1-5
v_gene: TRBV6-5
CDR3aa: CASRQDENQPQHF
CDR3nt: TGTGCCAGCAGACAGGACGAAAATCAGCCCCAGCATTTT

abundance: -
d_gene: -
j_gene: TRBJ1-2
v_gene: TRBV5-6
CDR3aa: CASSFARVGGYTF
CDR3nt: TGTGCCAGCAGCTTTGCGCGCGTGGGGGGCTACACCTTC

abundance: -
d_gene: -
j_gene: TRBJ2-7
v_gene: TRBV5-6
CDR3aa: CASSLGQIGEQYF
CDR3nt: TGTGCCAGCAGCTTGGGACAGATTGGAGAGCAGTACTTC

abundance: -
d_gene: TRBD2
j_gene: TRBJ2-1
v_gene: TRBV5-4
CDR3aa: CASSNRLAAINNEQFF
CDR3nt: TGTGCCAGCAGTAACAGACTAGCGGCGATAAACAATGAGCAGTTCTTC

abundance: -
d_gene: TRBD1
j_gene: TRBJ1-2
v_gene: TRBV7-9
CDR3aa: CASRDRELANYGYTF
CDR3nt: TGTGCCAGCAGAGACAGGGAGTTAGCTAACTATGGCTACACCTTC

abundance: -
d_gene: TRBD2
j_gene: TRBJ2-3
v_gene: TRBV5-1
CDR3aa: CASSLDRGGTDTQYF
CDR3nt: TGCGCCAGCAGCTTGGATCGCGGGGGAACAGATACGCAGTATTTT

abundance: -
d_gene: TRBD2
j_gene: TRBJ2-2
v_gene: TRBV15
CDR3aa: CATSEGLDATGELFF
CDR3nt: TGTGCCACCAGCGAGGGACTAGATGCCACCGGGGAGCTGTTTTTT

abundance: -
d_gene: TRBD1
j_gene: TRBJ1-3
v_gene: TRBV7-9
CDR3aa: CASSLVRPQGARNTIYF
CDR3nt: TGTGCCAGCAGCTTAGTTAGGCCACAGGGGGCCAGAAACACCATATATTTT

abundance: -
d_gene: -
j_gene: TRBJ1-2
v_gene: TRBV7-2
CDR3aa: CASSLEGANGYTF
CDR3nt: TGTGCCAGCAGCTTAGAAGGGGCTAATGGCTACACCTTC

abundance: once
d_gene: -
j_gene: TRBJ2-7
v_gene: TRBV6-6
CDR3aa: CASSYYSGREQYF
CDR3nt: TGTGCCAGCAGTTACTATTCGGGTCGCGAGCAGTACTTC

abundance: -
d_gene: -
j_gene: TRBJ2-5
v_gene: TRBV30
CDR3aa: CAWNSQGGSRETQYF
CDR3nt: TGTGCCTGGAACTCACAGGGAGGCTCGCGAGAGACCCAGTACTTC

abundance: -
d_gene: -
j_gene: TRBJ1-2
v_gene: TRBV9
CDR3aa: CASSVEPGSGYGYTF
CDR3nt: TGTGCCAGCAGCGTAGAGCCAGGGAGTGGATATGGCTACACCTTC